The entry below gives a single T cell receptor (beta chain) sequence along with its context. The data stem from a study of regulatory T cells in long-lasting Graves disease. Researchers made TCR beta libraries by using iRepertoire HTBI primers and running Arm-PCR on CDR3 regions. MiXCR, applied by TCRdb to the multiplex PCR reads, yields one record per CDR3 protein. The sample yields 350,000 to 450,000 distinct CDR3 sequences, around 20% seen once. The sample's time point: persistent/refractory GD, antithyroid drugs over 5 years with positive TRAb. Researchers made the TCR library from RNA that was extracted from PBMCs. Graves' disease was diagnosed by American Thyroid Association guidelines. This CDR3 spans 13 amino acids. V lost 2 bases to trimming and J lost 4 bases, with 7 bases between them. CDR1 and CDR2 (germline): MNHEY, SMNVEV (reference sequence).

The source was peripheral blood mononuclear cells (PBMCs), collected when the disease was refractory, from a patient treated with antithyroid drugs. This TCR came from a female donor with Graves disease. The chain is built from TRBV27 and TRBJ2-3; D unclear. The CDR3 bases are TGTGCCAGCAGTTTAGGTCCGGCAGATACGCAGTATTTT. Its translation: CASSLGPADTQYF.